The 27 T cell receptor beta chains reported below all come from one sample, sequenced in a study of blood T cell repertoires in COVID-19. The protocol was immunoSEQ multiplex PCR, while the TCRdb copy is restricted to in-frame clones and leaves out a portion. Of about 300,000 clones listed, approximately 90% were seen once; the top ten hold approximately 6.6%. Sequencing was carried out using peripheral blood. Receptors originate from a woman aged 25 to 39 who had recovered from COVID-19.

This clone was observed a few times. Other DNA sequences from this sample encode an identical CDR3 as well. The rearrangement uses TRBV2 and TRBJ2-2; 8 bases are a match to TRBD1. Germline V lookup: CDR1 SNHLY, CDR2 FYNNEI. The trim removed 5 bases at V and 0 bases at J, leaving 5 bases unmatched. This CDR3 is built from 16 residues. This chain's CDR3 is CASSRDRGANTGELFF. Here the CDR3 DNA reads TGTGCCAGCAGTCGCGACAGGGGCGCGAACACCGGGGAGCTGTTTTTT.

The J gene is TRBJ1-1, the V gene TRBV18, with 9 positions matching TRBD1. After removal of 5 bases from V and 5 bases from J, the junction contained 12 bases not matched to a gene. The CDR3 loop spans 16 amino acids. Germline values: CDR1 KGHSH, CDR2 LQKENI. CDR3 sequence: CASSTGYRGRGTEAFF. CDR3 sequence (DNA): TGTGCCAGCTCAACCGGATACAGGGGGCGCGGTACTGAAGCTTTCTTT.

V and J are TRBV7-2 and TRBJ1-2; possible D gene TRBD1, 5 bases. The CDR3 length is 15 residues. The ends were cut back, 5 bases at V and 3 bases at J, with 16 bases in the middle. Per germline, CDR1 SGHTA and CDR2 FQGNSA. Here the CDR3 reads CASSRGRGGDYGYTF. CDR3 nucleotide sequence: TGTGCCAGCAGCCGCGGTCGCGGGGGAGACTATGGCTACACCTTC.

The CDR3 DNA follows: TGTGCCAGCTCACCACAGGGGGATGAGCAGTTCTTC. Translated: CASSPQGDEQFF. The chain combines TRBV18 with TRBJ2-1, with D perhaps matching TRBD1 (6 bases). The germline CDR1 and CDR2 sequences are KGHSH and LQKENI. Trimming left V 1 base short and J 8 bases short, with 6 bases between. This CDR3 region has 12 residues.

V and J are TRBV2 and TRBJ1-5; TRBD1 agrees at 8 bases. With V trimmed by 7 bases and J by 6 bases, 14 bases remained unmatched. The germline gives CDR1 SNHLY, CDR2 FYNNEI. The CDR3 totals 16 residues. CDR3 in amino acids: CASTILRQGLGQPQHF. Here the CDR3 DNA reads TGTGCCAGCACCATTCTCCGACAGGGGCTGGGTCAGCCCCAGCATTTT.

The V gene is TRBV6-5, the J gene TRBJ1-1; a possible D gene is TRBD1 (5 bases). The germline CDR1 and CDR2 sequences are MNHEY and SVGAGI. This CDR3 spans 12 amino acids. V lost 11 bases and J 5 bases, leaving 15 bases between the germline ends. The CDR3 DNA follows: TGTGCCTTTTCCGGGGGGGTAACTGAAGCTTTCTTT. It yields the protein CAFSGGVTEAFF.

The V gene is TRBV5-4, the J gene TRBJ2-2; 9 bases map to TRBD1. The junction had 2 bases not matched to a gene; V was cut back by 2 bases and J by 3 bases. This CDR3 has 15 residues. From germline, CDR1 is SGHNT and CDR2 YYREEE (reference sequence). The CDR3 here is CASSFGQGYTGELFF. Written as DNA, the CDR3 is TGTGCCAGCAGCTTCGGACAGGGGTACACCGGGGAGCTGTTTTTT.

The chain joins TRBV19 to TRBJ2-1, with TRBD2 identical over 8 bases. This CDR3 contains 16 residues. After removal of 2 bases from V and 8 bases from J, the junction contained 11 bases not matched to a gene. The V gene's germline CDR1 is LNHDA and CDR2 SQIVND (reference sequence). The CDR3 DNA follows: TGTGCCAGTAGTATATCGGGGGGGCGGGTGTTCGATGAGCAGTTCTTC. It encodes CASSISGGRVFDEQFF.

J is TRBJ1-2 and V is TRBV27; the D gene is possibly TRBD1 (6 bases). This CDR3 is built from 15 residues. CDR1 and CDR2 (germline): MNHEY, SMNVEV (reference sequence). Trimming left V 3 bases short and J 0 bases short, with 11 bases between. The CDR3 nucleotides read TGTGCCAGCAGTTTTCTTGGACAGACTAACTATGGCTACACCTTC. It specifies CASSFLGQTNYGYTF.

The V and J genes are TRBV5-8 and TRBJ1-5; no firm D call. The CDR3 extends over 19 amino acids. V was shortened by 2 bases and J by 3 bases, with 24 bases between the two germline ends. Germline values: CDR1 SGHTS, CDR2 YDEGEE. CDR3 nucleotides: TGTGCCAGCAGCTTTAAATTTATGGAGGTGAGAGGGATCAATCAGCCCCAGCATTTT. Protein product: CASSFKFMEVRGINQPQHF.

The chain uses TRBV2 and TRBJ1-6; 7 nucleotides align to TRBD1. V gave up 0 bases and J gave up 6 bases; unmatched junction bases: 5. The CDR3 length is 16 residues. The germline CDR1 and CDR2 sequences are SNHLY and FYNNEI. The CDR3 nucleotides are TGTGCCAGCAGTGAAGCCTCGGCAGGGGGTAATTCACCCCTCCACTTT. Its translation: CASSEASAGGNSPLHF.

The rearrangement uses TRBV19 and TRBJ1-2; 7 bases line up with TRBD1. V gave up 7 bases and J gave up 4 bases; unmatched junction bases: 9. The V gene's germline CDR1 is LNHDA and CDR2 SQIVND (reference sequence). The CDR3 spans 14 residues. CDR3 in DNA: TGTGCCAGTACCACACCCGGGACAGTCTATGGCTACACCTTC. This gives the protein CASTTPGTVYGYTF.

The chain links TRBV7-3 to TRBJ2-1; 10 positions agree with TRBD2. The ends lost 2 bases at V and 7 bases at J; junction bases unmatched: 11. Germline CDR1 SGHTA, CDR2 FQGTGA. This CDR3 contains 17 residues. The CDR3 DNA is TGTGCCAGCAGCTTATTTCGGGCTAGCGGGGGCCTGAATGAGCAGTTCTTC. It codes for CASSLFRASGGLNEQFF.

A single count supports this clone. The chain uses TRBV2 and TRBJ1-1; 9 bases align to TRBD1. Germline CDR1 reads SNHLY; CDR2 reads FYNNEI. With 7 bases clipped from V and 1 base from J, the junction kept 4 bases outside the gene matches. The CDR3 has 14 amino acids. Here the CDR3 reads CASIPGQGNTEAFF. CDR3 DNA: TGTGCCAGCATCCCGGGACAGGGGAACACTGAAGCTTTCTTT. Based on the CDR3 plus reference TRBV2 and TRBJ1-1, the full variable domain is EPEVTQTPSHQVTQMGQEVILRCVPISNHLYFYWYRQILGQKVEFLVSFYNNEISEKSEIFDDQFSVERPDGSNFTLKIRSTKLEDSAMYFCASIPGQGNTEAFFGQGTRLTVV.

This rearrangement joins TRBV27 to TRBJ2-5; D may be TRBD1 (6 bases). Germline CDR1 and CDR2: MNHEY and SMNVEV (reference sequence). Trimming cost V 2 bases and J 5 bases, with 12 bases left between them. The CDR3 covers 14 residues. CDR3 sequence: CASSLAGTRETQYF. In DNA form, the CDR3 reads TGTGCCAGCAGTTTAGCAGGGACACGGGAGACCCAGTACTTC.

The V gene is TRBV28, the J gene TRBJ2-7; 7 bases map to TRBD1. This CDR3 region has 15 residues. Germline values: CDR1 MDHEN, CDR2 SYDVKM. The V gene end was trimmed by 5 bases and the J gene end by 0 bases; junction bases not matched to a gene: 7. The DNA for the CDR3 is TGTGCCAGCAGTCTAGGGGGCCAGAGCTCCTACGAGCAGTACTTC. This translates into CASSLGGQSSYEQYF.

The J gene is TRBJ2-4, the V gene TRBV15; D unresolved. Trimming removed 5 bases at V and 3 bases at J, with 5 bases between. CDR3 size: 12 residues. Germline V CDR1 and CDR2: LNHNV, YYDKDF (reference sequence). The CDR3: CATSANKNIQYF. The CDR3 coding sequence is TGTGCCACCAGCGCGAACAAAAACATTCAGTACTTC.

V gene TRBV5-1 combines with J gene TRBJ2-7, with D possibly being TRBD1 (6 bases). Germline-derived CDR1 and CDR2 are SGHRS and YFSETQ. The CDR3 spans 14 residues. V lost 0 bases, J lost 0 bases, and 7 bases lay in between. This chain's CDR3 is CASSLDRASYEQYF. The CDR3, as DNA: TGCGCCAGCAGCTTGGACAGGGCCTCCTACGAGCAGTACTTC. Drawing the rest from reference TRBV5-1 and TRBJ2-7, the complete variable domain is KAGVTQTPRYLIKTRGQQVTLSCSPISGHRSVSWYQQTPGQGLQFLFEYFSETQRNKGNFPGRFSGRQFSNSRSEMNVSTLELGDSALYLCASSLDRASYEQYFGPGTRLTVT.

The V call is TRBV3-1 (or the pseudogene TRBV3-2), the J call TRBJ2-7, with TRBD1 as a possible D gene (5 bases). The V and J ends lost 3 bases and 5 bases respectively, with 23 bases between them. This CDR3 is 17 amino acids long. The V gene's germline CDR1 is LGHDT and CDR2 YNNKEL (reference sequence). The CDR3 DNA reads TGTGCCAGCAGCCAGGGATTTCAGGGTGCTTTTAACCACGAGCAGTACTTC. Translation: CASSQGFQGAFNHEQYF.

A few counts support this clone. V is TRBV7-9 and J is TRBJ2-3; TRBD1 matches 10 bases. Germline trimming cut 7 bases from V and 4 bases from J; bases unmatched to any gene: 5. Germline CDR1 reads SEHNR; CDR2 reads FQNEAQ (reference sequence). The CDR3 has 14 residues. The CDR3 bases are TGTGCCAGCATCGGGACAGGGGCAGCAGATACGCAGTATTTT. It yields the protein CASIGTGAADTQYF.

This clone was recorded once. The V and J genes are TRBV9 and TRBJ1-4, with 8 bases matching TRBD1. The germline V gene has CDR1 SGDLS and CDR2 YYNGEE. Trimming removed 2 bases from V and 11 bases from J; junction bases left unmatched: 2. The CDR3 contains 12 residues. The CDR3 here is CASSVTGEKLFF. CDR3 nucleotides: TGTGCCAGCAGCGTGACAGGGGAGAAACTGTTTTTT. Complete variable domain (other parts from reference TRBV9 and TRBJ1-4): DSGVTQTPKHLITATGQRVTLRCSPRSGDLSVYWYQQSLDQGLQFLIQYYNGEERAKGNILERFSAQQFPDLHSELNLSSLELGDSALYFCASSVTGEKLFFGSGTQLSVL.

The chain couples TRBV7-3 to TRBJ2-3; TRBD2 might be the D (5 bases). Deletions cut 5 bases from V and 4 bases from J, with 10 bases between. Germline V CDR1 and CDR2: SGHTA, FQGTGA. CDR3 length: 13 residues. Here the CDR3 reads CASSLAGADTQYF. The CDR3 DNA reads TGTGCCAGCAGCCTCGCCGGGGCAGATACGCAGTATTTT.

The gene calls are TRBV20-1 and TRBJ2-3; the D gene is possibly TRBD1 (5 bases). The germline V and J ends were trimmed by 3 bases and 8 bases, with 6 bases remaining between them. The germline gives CDR1 DFQATT, CDR2 SNEGSKA (reference sequence). The CDR3 covers 10 residues. In nucleotides, the CDR3 is TGCAGTGCTAGGGGGCTTACGCAGTATTTT. It translates to CSARGLTQYF.

This sequence joins TRBV5-1 and TRBJ2-7; 9 bases are a match to TRBD2. Germline assignment: CDR1 SGHRS and CDR2 YFSETQ. Losses at the gene ends were 0 bases for V and 3 bases for J; bases not matched to a gene: 4. CDR3 length: 15 amino acids. The CDR3 here is CASSLVGSGGYEQYF. CDR3 DNA sequence: TGCGCCAGCAGCTTGGTCGGTAGCGGGGGCTACGAGCAGTACTTC.

The chain employs TRBV12-5 and TRBJ2-7; the D gene is possibly TRBD2 (6 bases). In germline, CDR1 is LGHNT, CDR2 FRNRAP. V was clipped by 6 bases and J by 5 bases, with 14 bases between them. The CDR3 covers 13 residues. The chain's CDR3 is CASGKASENEQYF. CDR3 nucleotides: TGTGCTAGTGGGAAGGCTAGCGAAAACGAGCAGTACTTC.

J is TRBJ1-4 and V is TRBV7-2; D is ambiguous. Germline lookup yields CDR1 SGHTA and CDR2 FQGNSA. Trimming took off 5 bases at V and 0 bases at J, with 7 bases between the two ends. This CDR3 region has 14 residues. The CDR3 reads CASSPGATNEKLFF. CDR3 DNA sequence: TGTGCCAGCAGCCCCGGTGCAACTAATGAAAAACTGTTTTTT.

The sample holds one count of this clone. The chain is built from TRBV29-1 and TRBJ2-7; D is perhaps TRBD1 (5 bases). The germline V and J ends were trimmed by 4 bases and 4 bases, with 14 bases remaining between them. Germline V gives CDR1 SQVTM, CDR2 ANQGSEA. The CDR3 contains 13 residues. The CDR3 DNA sequence: TGCAGCGTTGTAGCAGGGAATATGTACGAGCAGTACTTC. As protein: CSVVAGNMYEQYF.